The 30 T cell receptor beta chains below come from one sample, sequenced in a study of T-cell reconstitution after alpha-beta-depleted transplantation in children. TCRbeta library construction was performed incorporating unique molecular identifiers. MiXCR, run by TCRdb on the PCR reads, gives a single entry per CDR3 protein. The sample consists of about 540,000 distinct CDR3 sequences, about a sixth of them appearing once. Sequencing used PBMCs from the stem cell graft donor, obtained from the stem cell graft. These receptors were taken from a human donor who donated a stem cell graft to a child with acute lymphoblastic leukemia.

This clonotype was detected only a few times. The chain combines TRBV6-5 with TRBJ2-7; 9 positions agree with TRBD1. V was clipped by 4 bases and J by 2 bases; unmatched bases: 6. Per germline, CDR1 MNHEY and CDR2 SVGAGI. The CDR3 contains 15 residues. As DNA, the CDR3 is TGTGCCAGCAGTTCTCCGGGACAGGGCCCCTACGAGCAGTACTTC. Translating it yields CASSSPGQGPYEQYF.

Only a few counts were recorded for this clonotype. The CDR3 nucleotides read TGTGCCAGCAGTTCCAGGTTCTATGGCTACACCTTC. This translates into CASSSRFYGYTF. The V call is TRBV28, the J call TRBJ1-2; D unresolved. V dropped 4 bases and J dropped 4 bases, with 7 bases sitting between them. Germline CDR1 and CDR2: MDHEN and SYDVKM. The CDR3 is made up of 12 amino acids.

This sequence joins TRBV12-3 or TRBV12-4 and TRBJ2-5, with 10 bases fitting TRBD2. V lost 2 bases and J lost 5; bases outside the gene matches: 8. CDR3 length: 16 residues. CDR3 in amino acids: CASSLRLAGVGETQYF. CDR3 bases: TGTGCCAGCAGTTTAAGGCTAGCGGGAGTTGGGGAGACCCAGTACTTC.

The chain joins TRBV20-1 to TRBJ2-2, with 9 nucleotides matching TRBD2. This CDR3 has 14 residues. With 5 bases clipped from V and 4 bases from J, the junction kept 5 bases outside the gene matches. Germline CDR1 and CDR2: DFQATT and SNEGSKA (reference sequence). The CDR3 loop is CSAPSGMPTGELFF. In nucleotides, the CDR3 is TGCAGTGCTCCTAGCGGGATGCCCACCGGGGAGCTGTTTTTT.

The chain carries TRBV27 and TRBJ2-3, with TRBD2 matching 11 bases. This CDR3 spans 14 amino acids. Germline V gene sequence: CDR1 MNHEY, CDR2 SMNVEV (reference sequence). The V and J ends lost 4 bases and 6 bases, in that order; junction bases with no gene match: 3. The CDR3, as DNA: TGTGCCAGCAGTTCTAGACTAGCGGGGGATACGCAGTATTTT. The encoded protein is CASSSRLAGDTQYF.

This chain uses TRBV5-6 with TRBJ1-2; 8 nucleotides match TRBD1. V lost 4 bases, J lost 4 bases, and 12 bases stayed unmatched. Germline V gene data show CDR1 as SGHDT and CDR2 as YYEEEE. This CDR3 is 16 amino acids long. CDR3 amino acids: CASSVRTGFALYGYTF. CDR3 coding DNA: TGTGCCAGCAGCGTTCGGACAGGGTTTGCTCTCTATGGCTACACCTTC.

This clonotype was detected only a few times. This chain connects TRBV7-2 to TRBJ2-4, with 7 bases lining up with TRBD2. The CDR3 contains 14 residues. CDR1 and CDR2 (germline): SGHTA, FQGNSA. V lost 5 bases, J lost 10 bases, and 11 bases stayed unmatched. CDR3: CASSVPGTMGIQYF. As DNA, the CDR3 is TGTGCCAGCAGCGTCCCCGGGACTATGGGAATTCAGTACTTC.

The V and J genes are TRBV7-2 and TRBJ2-1; D is uncertain. With 10 bases removed from V and 0 bases from J, the gap between germline ends came to 16 bases. The CDR3 runs to 15 residues. Germline values: CDR1 SGHTA, CDR2 FQGNSA. CDR3 protein: CATPVAEFSYNEQFF. The CDR3 coding sequence is TGTGCCACTCCTGTGGCAGAGTTCTCCTACAATGAGCAGTTCTTC.

This clonotype was picked up a small number of times. The genes are TRBV7-9 and TRBJ2-2; 9 nucleotides agree with TRBD1. CDR1 and CDR2 (germline): SEHNR, FQNEAQ (reference sequence). Trimming at V came to 4 bases and at J to 5 bases, leaving 5 bases not matched to a gene. The CDR3 contains 15 residues. The CDR3 region has the DNA TGTGCCAGCAGCTCGGGACAGGGACGGACCGGGGAGCTGTTTTTT. Amino acid sequence: CASSSGQGRTGELFF.

This clonotype was counted only a few times. The J gene is TRBJ2-7, the V gene TRBV6-5; TRBD2 matches 10 bases. Per germline, CDR1 MNHEY and CDR2 SVGAGI. The trim removed 0 bases at V and 4 bases at J, leaving 9 bases unmatched. The CDR3 length is 17 residues. The CDR3 here is CASSYSRLAGDLYEQYF. CDR3 bases: TGTGCCAGCAGTTACTCACGGCTAGCGGGAGACCTGTACGAGCAGTACTTC.

This clonotype came up a few times. V is TRBV14 and J is TRBJ2-7; 9 bases are a match to TRBD1. J gave up 3 bases and V 4 bases, and 7 bases lay outside the gene matches. The CDR3 has 15 residues. Germline V lookup: CDR1 SGHDN, CDR2 FVKESK. The CDR3 region is CASSRAPGQGYEQYF. The CDR3 DNA sequence: TGTGCCAGCAGCCGGGCCCCGGGACAGGGCTACGAGCAGTACTTC.

This clonotype was observed a handful of times. The chain combines TRBV5-1 with TRBJ1-1; D is undetermined. CDR1 SGHRS and CDR2 YFSETQ come from the germline V gene. The CDR3 length is 14 residues. Trimming took off 0 bases at V and 4 bases at J, with 10 bases between the two ends. The CDR3 loop is CASSLEGIFTEAFF. The CDR3 DNA sequence: TGCGCCAGCAGCTTGGAAGGGATTTTCACTGAAGCTTTCTTT.

This clonotype was seen only a few times. The chain combines TRBV9 with TRBJ2-1; 7 nucleotides agree with TRBD1. This CDR3 has 15 amino acids. V dropped 3 bases and J dropped 4; count of bases not matched to a gene: 7. Germline V gene sequence: CDR1 SGDLS, CDR2 YYNGEE. For the CDR3, the DNA is TGTGCCAGCAGCGGGGGAGCAGGGGGTTACAATGAGCAGTTCTTC. It encodes CASSGGAGGYNEQFF. The full variable domain, in which reference TRBV9 and TRBJ2-1 provide the parts outside the CDR3, is DSGVTQTPKHLITATGQRVTLRCSPRSGDLSVYWYQQSLDQGLQFLIQYYNGEERAKGNILERFSAQQFPDLHSELNLSSLELGDSALYFCASSGGAGGYNEQFFGPGTRLTVL.

This clonotype has just a few counts. This chain connects TRBV11-1 to TRBJ2-1; 12 bases map to TRBD2. The length of the CDR3 is 19 residues. Germline CDR1 is SGHAT and CDR2 is FQDESV (reference sequence). The V and J ends lost 3 bases and 0 bases, in that order; junction bases with no gene match: 9. The CDR3 reads CASSFGLAGRGSSYNEQFF. The CDR3 DNA sequence: TGTGCCAGCAGCTTCGGACTAGCGGGGAGGGGGAGCTCCTACAATGAGCAGTTCTTC.

CDR3 sequence reads: CASSPRVEETQYF. Written as DNA, the CDR3 is TGTGCCAGCTCGCCAAGGGTCGAGGAGACCCAGTACTTC. The chain employs TRBV18 and TRBJ2-5; D uncertain. V shed 6 bases and J shed 5 bases, with 13 bases lying between them. The CDR3 runs 13 residues. Germline-derived CDR1 and CDR2 are KGHSH and LQKENI.

This chain links TRBV5-1 with TRBJ2-1; 13 bases line up with TRBD2. The germline gives CDR1 SGHRS, CDR2 YFSETQ. This CDR3 contains 14 residues. After removal of 3 bases from V and 8 bases from J, the junction contained 2 bases not matched to a gene. This CDR3 reads CASSWTSGSDEQFF. As DNA, the CDR3 is TGCGCCAGCAGCTGGACTAGCGGGAGTGATGAGCAGTTCTTC.

In this sample, this clonotype turned up a few times. The chain combines TRBV7-3 with TRBJ2-3, with 8 bases lining up with TRBD2. V shed 2 bases and J 4 bases; nucleotides not matched to a gene: 8. This CDR3 comprises 16 residues. CDR1 and CDR2 from the germline V gene are SGHTA and FQGTGA. In DNA, the CDR3 is TGTGCCAGCAGCTTACCTTCAGCGGGAGTGGCAGATACGCAGTATTTT. The encoded protein is CASSLPSAGVADTQYF.

In this sample, this clonotype turned up many times. CDR3 amino acids: CASSPNYGYTF. CDR3 bases: TGTGCCAGCAGCCCTAACTATGGCTACACCTTC. This rearrangement joins TRBV12-3 or TRBV12-4 to TRBJ1-2; D remains ambiguous. V lost 6 bases, J lost 0 bases, and 2 bases lay in between. The CDR3 is 11 amino acids.

This clonotype was seen a handful of times. The rearrangement joins TRBV3-1 to TRBJ2-5; D is possibly TRBD1 or TRBD2 (6 bases each). Trimming shortened V by 3 bases and J by 1 base, and 15 bases separated the two germline ends. CDR3 size: 16 residues. Germline V gene data show CDR1 as LGHDT and CDR2 as YNNKEL (reference sequence). The CDR3 reads CASSHSPTGAQETQYF. DNA for the CDR3: TGTGCCAGCAGCCATAGCCCGACGGGGGCCCAAGAGACCCAGTACTTC.

This clonotype was seen once. The genes are TRBV5-6 and TRBJ1-6; D ambiguous. The CDR3 extends over 14 amino acids. The V and J ends lost 4 bases and 8 bases respectively, with 13 bases between them. The germline V gene has CDR1 SGHDT and CDR2 YYEEEE. CDR3 in DNA: TGTGCCAGCAGCCCGTGGGAGGCGGATTCACCCCTCCACTTT. Protein: CASSPWEADSPLHF.

This clonotype was counted between two and nine times. This rearrangement joins TRBV24-1 to TRBJ2-5, with D possibly called TRBD1 or TRBD2 (5 bases each). The germline V gene has CDR1 KGHDR and CDR2 SFDVKD. V dropped 7 bases and J dropped 2 bases, with 10 bases sitting between them. This CDR3 is built from 13 residues. Here the CDR3 reads CATRRGRQETQYF. In nucleotides, the CDR3 is TGTGCCACCAGGAGGGGTAGACAAGAGACCCAGTACTTC.

This clonotype was picked up a small number of times. The chain carries TRBV5-1 and TRBJ1-4; no firm D call. The V and J ends lost 1 base and 4 bases respectively, with 5 bases between them. The V gene's germline CDR1 is SGHRS and CDR2 YFSETQ. The CDR3 runs 13 residues. In DNA form, the CDR3 reads TGCGCCAGCAGCTTGCAGAATAATGAAAAACTGTTTTTT. This encodes CASSLQNNEKLFF.

V gene TRBV19 combines with J gene TRBJ2-2; TRBD1 matches 9 bases. This CDR3 region has 17 residues. J lost 3 bases, V lost 5 bases, and 10 bases had no gene match. Germline assignment: CDR1 LNHDA and CDR2 SQIVND (reference sequence). The CDR3 DNA sequence: TGTGCCAGTAGTTCAACACCGGGACAGGGTGACACCGGGGAGCTGTTTTTT. Encoded protein: CASSSTPGQGDTGELFF.

The chain recombines TRBV10-3 with TRBJ2-7; 8 nucleotides agree with TRBD2. The J segment lost 6 bases and the V segment lost 4 bases, leaving 8 bases of the junction unmatched. The CDR3 has 14 residues. Germline CDR1 and CDR2: ENHRY and SYGVKD. CDR3: CAISAVSGIGEQYF. As DNA, the CDR3 is TGTGCCATCAGTGCGGTTAGCGGGATTGGCGAGCAGTACTTC.

This clonotype appeared many times. The chain has TRBV29-1 and TRBJ2-5, with D perhaps given as TRBD1 or TRBD2 (5 bases each). Germline values: CDR1 SQVTM, CDR2 ANQGSEA. This CDR3 spans 15 amino acids. V lost 2 bases and J 1 base, leaving 14 bases between the germline ends. This chain's CDR3 is CSVEPWDPSQETQYF. As DNA, the CDR3 is TGCAGCGTTGAACCCTGGGACCCGTCCCAAGAGACCCAGTACTTC.

The J gene is TRBJ2-1, the V gene TRBV29-1, with a weak D call TRBD2 (6 bases). V gave up 0 bases and J gave up 3 bases, with 12 bases separating them. Looked up from germline, CDR1 is SQVTM and CDR2 is ANQGSEA. The CDR3 sequence is 15 residues long. The CDR3 DNA reads as TGCAGCGTTGAAGATTACGGGAGCGGCTACAATGAGCAGTTCTTC. Amino acids: CSVEDYGSGYNEQFF.

This clonotype has just a few counts. The chain employs TRBV6-2 or TRBV6-3 and TRBJ2-7; D may correspond to TRBD1 or TRBD2 (5 bases each). The germline V gene has CDR1 MNHEY and CDR2 SVGEGT. CDR3 size: 14 residues. V shed 4 bases and J shed 0 bases, with 10 bases lying between them. The CDR3 loop reads CASSWGGFSYEQYF. CDR3 DNA sequence: TGTGCCAGCAGTTGGGGCGGGTTCTCCTACGAGCAGTACTTC.

There are a few counts of this clonotype. The chain recombines TRBV12-3 or TRBV12-4 with TRBJ1-3; possibly TRBD1 for D (6 bases). Deletions cut 3 bases from V and 2 bases from J, with 8 bases between. The CDR3 length is 14 residues. This CDR3 reads CASSFPGAGNTIYF. CDR3 bases: TGTGCCAGCAGTTTCCCAGGGGCTGGAAACACCATATATTTT.

This clonotype was seen a few times. The DNA for the CDR3 is TGTGCCAGCAGCTTAACAGGGTCTTGGGAGACCCAGTACTTC. It encodes CASSLTGSWETQYF. The chain has TRBV11-1 and TRBJ2-5; a possible D gene is TRBD1 (6 bases). Germline CDR1 is SGHAT and CDR2 is FQDESV (reference sequence). The CDR3 extends over 14 amino acids. The V end was cut by 2 bases, the J end by 5 bases, with 12 bases between. Using reference TRBV11-1 and TRBJ2-5 for the parts outside the CDR3, the full variable domain is EAEVAQSPRYKITEKSQAVAFWCDPISGHATLYWYRQILGQGPELLVQFQDESVVDDSQLPKDRFSAERLKGVDSTLKIQPAELGDSAMYLCASSLTGSWETQYFGPGTRLLVL.

This chain links TRBV27 with TRBJ1-3; unclear D gene. This CDR3 has 15 residues. V shed 5 bases and J shed 1 base, with 12 bases lying between them. Germline V gene lookup returns CDR1 MNHEY and CDR2 SMNVEV (reference sequence). The DNA for the CDR3 is TGTGCCAGCAGTCTTTCTCCGGGGTCTGGAAACACCATATATTTT. It specifies CASSLSPGSGNTIYF.